The 26 T cell receptor beta chains presented below share a single source sample, sequenced in a study of blood T cell repertoires in COVID-19 (dated by TCRdb to about 2020). Library method: the immunoSEQ multiplex PCR assay. Here the immuneACCESS table is served through TCRdb, limited to in-frame sequences with V and J called. Missing clones are a known gap in these copies; in checked studies unresolved V genes cover under half, and the rest lacks a known reason. The sample table lists tens of thousands of clones, 90% of them with a count of one. In total, the top ten clones hold about 6.2% of the sample. The sequenced sample consisted of peripheral blood. These receptors came from a man aged 40-49 years with acute or convalescent COVID-19.

This clone has a single count. The chain joins TRBV25-1 to TRBJ2-5; weak D call: TRBD1 (5 bases). This CDR3 spans 14 amino acids. Trimming cost V 3 bases and J 0 bases, with 8 bases left between them. Germline CDR1 reads MGHDK; CDR2 reads SYGVNS. CDR3 sequence reads: CASSETDHQETQYF. CDR3 nucleotides: TGTGCCAGCAGTGAGACAGATCACCAAGAGACCCAGTACTTC.

The V call is TRBV6-1, the J call TRBJ1-2; 7 bases align to TRBD1. CDR1 and CDR2 (germline): MNHNS, SASEGT. The CDR3 runs 14 residues. V dropped 0 bases and J dropped 4; count of bases not matched to a gene: 2. CDR3 bases: TGTGCCAGCAGTGAAGCCAACAGGGGCTATGGCTACACCTTC. It translates to CASSEANRGYGYTF.

V usage is TRBV28 and J usage is TRBJ1-4; TRBD1 might be the D (5 bases). The ends were cut back, 6 bases at V and 4 bases at J, with 15 bases in the middle. Germline assignment: CDR1 MDHEN and CDR2 SYDVKM. The CDR3 is 15 amino acids. This CDR3 reads CASSPVGGSNEKLFF. The CDR3 DNA is TGTGCCAGCAGCCCCGTGGGGGGTAGTAATGAAAAACTGTTTTTT.

This chain joins TRBV6-5 and TRBJ1-2, with TRBD1 identical over 8 bases. The CDR3 has 15 amino acids. With 7 bases clipped from V and 4 bases from J, the junction kept 11 bases outside the gene matches. Germline V gene lookup returns CDR1 MNHEY and CDR2 SVGAGI. CDR3 residues: CASTKFPGQAYGYTF. The CDR3 coding sequence is TGTGCCAGCACCAAGTTTCCGGGACAGGCCTATGGCTACACCTTC.

The chain combines TRBV9 with TRBJ2-7; 8 nucleotides line up with TRBD2. CDR1 is SGDLS, CDR2 YYNGEE, per germline. The CDR3 is 15 residues long. J lost 2 bases, V lost 4 bases, and 8 bases had no gene match. The CDR3 region is CASSQGIAGPYEQYF. In DNA form, the CDR3 reads TGTGCCAGCAGCCAGGGGATAGCGGGGCCCTACGAGCAGTACTTC.

This chain links TRBV24-1 with TRBJ2-1; TRBD2 agrees at 8 bases. V lost 0 bases to trimming and J lost 7 bases; unmatched junction nucleotides: 7. The CDR3 has 16 amino acids. CDR1 is KGHDR and CDR2 is SFDVKD in the germline V gene. Here the CDR3 reads CATSDLRGSGSNEQFF. Written as DNA, the CDR3 is TGTGCCACCAGTGATTTGCGGGGGAGCGGGAGTAATGAGCAGTTCTTC.

The chain couples TRBV5-5 to TRBJ1-1; 8 positions match TRBD1. CDR3 size: 15 residues. From germline, CDR1 is SGHKS and CDR2 YYEKEE (reference sequence). Unmatched junction bases numbered 9, after V lost 2 bases and J lost 6 bases. The CDR3 loop reads CASSLAQGVRAEAFF. In DNA, the CDR3 is TGTGCCAGCAGCTTAGCACAGGGGGTTCGCGCTGAAGCTTTCTTT.

The chain couples TRBV21-1 to TRBJ2-1; TRBD2 is the table's D call and was not checked against the DNA. TRBV21-1 is designated a pseudogene. The CDR3 extends over 19 amino acids. CDR3 in DNA: TGTGCCAGCAGCGTGGGACTAGCGGGAGGCCCGAGCTCCTACAATGAGCAGTTCTTC. This encodes CASSVGLAGGPSSYNEQFF.

The rearrangement joins TRBV7-2 to TRBJ2-3, with D perhaps matching TRBD1 (5 bases). Germline V gene sequence: CDR1 SGHTA, CDR2 FQGNSA. Trimming removed 2 bases at V and 1 base at J, with 13 bases between. The CDR3 consists of 16 residues. CDR3 loop: CASSLNGWGGTDTQYF. The CDR3 DNA reads as TGTGCCAGCAGCTTAAATGGGTGGGGCGGCACAGATACGCAGTATTTT. Based on the CDR3 plus reference TRBV7-2 and TRBJ2-3, the full variable domain is GAGVSQSPSNKVTEKGKDVELRCDPISGHTALYWYRQSLGQGLEFLIYFQGNSAPDKSGLPSDRFSAERTGGSVSTLTIQRTQQEDSAVYLCASSLNGWGGTDTQYFGPGTRLTVL.

This clone was counted between two and nine times. The V call is TRBV10-3, the J call TRBJ2-7; 8 positions match TRBD2. V was clipped by 0 bases and J by 4 bases; unmatched bases: 5. CDR3 length: 15 amino acids. The germline V gene has CDR1 ENHRY and CDR2 SYGVKD. The CDR3 is CAISESATSAYEQYF. The CDR3 DNA reads TGTGCCATCAGTGAGTCCGCGACTAGCGCGTACGAGCAGTACTTC.

The chain links TRBV18 to TRBJ1-2, with D possibly being TRBD1 (5 bases). Germline V lookup: CDR1 KGHSH, CDR2 LQKENI. V was cut by 2 bases and J by 1 base, with 11 bases left in between. The CDR3 contains 15 residues. The CDR3, as DNA: TGTGCCAGCTCACCAGTCCCAGGGAATAACTATGGCTACACCTTC. Amino acids: CASSPVPGNNYGYTF.

The chain recombines TRBV7-9 with TRBJ2-3; 7 bases agree with TRBD2. Germline trimming cut 3 bases from V and 0 bases from J; bases unmatched to any gene: 12. CDR3 length: 18 residues. CDR1 and CDR2 (germline): SEHNR, FQNEAQ (reference sequence). The CDR3 nucleotides read TGTGCCAGCAGCTTCAGGCGGGAGACCCCTCTTAGCACAGATACGCAGTATTTT. Translating it yields CASSFRRETPLSTDTQYF.

CDR3 amino acids: CASSKGGSGDLSSTDTQYF. The CDR3 DNA reads TGTGCCAGCAGCAAAGGAGGTAGCGGGGATCTTTCTAGCACAGATACGCAGTATTTT. The genes are TRBV21-1 and TRBJ2-3; TRBD2, the table's D call, lacks a check against the DNA. TRBV21-1 is reported as a pseudogene. CDR3 size: 19 residues.

The gene calls are TRBV19 and TRBJ1-1; TRBD1 might be the D (6 bases). CDR3 length: 15 amino acids. Germline CDR1 reads LNHDA; CDR2 reads SQIVND (reference sequence). V was clipped by 3 bases and J by 1 base, with 12 bases between them. The CDR3 sequence: CASSIGGRRNTEAFF. For the CDR3, the DNA is TGTGCCAGTAGTATTGGGGGCAGAAGGAACACTGAAGCTTTCTTT.

V is TRBV9 and J is TRBJ1-1; 9 bases line up with TRBD1. This CDR3 region has 16 residues. V shed 4 bases and J 0 bases; nucleotides not matched to a gene: 7. CDR1 and CDR2 from the germline V gene are SGDLS and YYNGEE. CDR3 sequence: CASSSGTGPMNTEAFF. Here the CDR3 DNA reads TGTGCCAGCAGCTCCGGGACAGGGCCTATGAACACTGAAGCTTTCTTT.

V is TRBV4-3 and J is TRBJ2-1; 13 bases align to TRBD2. From germline, CDR1 is LGHNA and CDR2 YSLEER. The CDR3 has 17 residues. V gave up 0 bases and J gave up 7 bases; unmatched junction bases: 6. The CDR3 is CASSQEDRLAGGNEQFF. The CDR3 coding sequence is TGCGCCAGCAGCCAAGAAGATCGACTAGCGGGAGGTAATGAGCAGTTCTTC.

This rearrangement joins TRBV27 to TRBJ1-6; 9 positions match TRBD1. Germline-derived CDR1 and CDR2 are MNHEY and SMNVEV (reference sequence). J gave up 7 bases and V 4 bases, and 8 bases lay outside the gene matches. The CDR3 length is 16 residues. The CDR3, as DNA: TGTGCCAGCAGTTGGGGTACAGGGGGCTGGAATTCACCCCTCCACTTT. It yields the protein CASSWGTGGWNSPLHF.

As regards this clone: One end of the junction is discordant with germline, which a read error may explain. The V call is TRBV7-9, the J call TRBJ2-3; 12 bases are a match to TRBD2. CDR1 is SEHNR, CDR2 FQNEAQ, per germline (reference sequence). The CDR3 consists of 14 residues. CDR3 nucleotides: TGTGCCTGCAGACTAGCGGGAGACACAGATACGCAGTATTTT. It translates to CACRLAGDTDTQYF.

The gene calls are TRBV10-3 and TRBJ1-1, with 8 bases identical to TRBD1. The CDR3 totals 13 residues. V was clipped by 3 bases and J by 8 bases; unmatched bases: 5. In germline, CDR1 is ENHRY, CDR2 SYGVKD. The CDR3 sequence: CAISDRGPGEAFF. Here the CDR3 DNA reads TGTGCCATCAGTGACAGGGGGCCGGGGGAAGCTTTCTTT.

The CDR3: CASSFGTGGEVSPLHF. For the CDR3, the DNA is TGTGCCAGCAGCTTCGGAACAGGAGGGGAGGTCTCACCCCTCCACTTT. The rearrangement uses TRBV7-2 and TRBJ1-6, with TRBD1 as a possible D gene (5 bases). This CDR3 is 16 amino acids long. V was clipped by 3 bases and J by 10 bases, with 19 bases between them. Germline lookup yields CDR1 SGHTA and CDR2 FQGNSA. The full variable domain, in which reference TRBV7-2 and TRBJ1-6 provide the parts outside the CDR3, is GAGVSQSPSNKVTEKGKDVELRCDPISGHTALYWYRQSLGQGLEFLIYFQGNSAPDKSGLPSDRFSAERTGGSVSTLTIQRTQQEDSAVYLCASSFGTGGEVSPLHFGNGTRLTVT.

This chain connects TRBV7-9 to TRBJ2-3; 10 bases match TRBD2. The ends lost 0 bases at V and 1 base at J; junction bases unmatched: 4. Germline CDR1 and CDR2: SEHNR and FQNEAQ (reference sequence). This CDR3 has 17 residues. Here the CDR3 reads CASSLAVGTSGTDTQYF. The CDR3, as DNA: TGTGCCAGCAGCTTAGCGGTTGGGACTAGCGGCACAGATACGCAGTATTTT.

V and J are TRBV4-3 and TRBJ1-6; tentatively, D is TRBD1 (5 bases). CDR1 is LGHNA and CDR2 is YSLEER in the germline V gene. The CDR3 contains 16 residues. Trimming stripped 1 base from V and 6 bases from J, with 13 bases between. CDR3 coding DNA: TGCGCCAGCAGCCAAGTGGTGCAGGGAGGTAATTCACCCCTCCACTTT. Translation gives CASSQVVQGGNSPLHF.

The V gene is TRBV4-3, the J gene TRBJ1-6, with 8 positions matching TRBD1. This CDR3 region has 13 residues. J lost 17 bases, V lost 2 bases, and 8 bases had no gene match. The germline CDR1 and CDR2 sequences are LGHNA and YSLEER. The CDR3 sequence is CASSQSRTGKVHF. The CDR3 nucleotides read TGCGCCAGCAGCCAATCGAGGACAGGGAAAGTCCACTTT.

CDR3 residues: CASSLSGQGLYNEQFF. CDR3 DNA sequence: TGCGCCAGCAGCTTGTCGGGACAGGGGCTGTACAATGAGCAGTTCTTC. V and J are TRBV5-1 and TRBJ2-1, with 10 bases aligning to TRBD1. The CDR3 runs to 16 residues. The V gene's germline CDR1 is SGHRS and CDR2 YFSETQ. V lost 1 base and J lost 4; bases outside the gene matches: 5.

The V and J genes are TRBV7-9 and TRBJ2-5, with a weak D call TRBD2 (5 bases). The CDR3 spans 14 residues. Germline V gene sequence: CDR1 SEHNR, CDR2 FQNEAQ (reference sequence). V lost 5 bases and J lost 5, with 15 bases in between. The CDR3 sequence: CASSGTPPGETQYF. CDR3 DNA: TGTGCCAGCAGCGGTACACCCCCGGGGGAGACCCAGTACTTC.

This clone was seen only a few times. This chain links TRBV6-5 with TRBJ1-1; D may be TRBD1 (6 bases). The CDR3 is made up of 14 amino acids. CDR1 MNHEY and CDR2 SVGAGI come from the germline V gene. Deletions cut 4 bases from V and 2 bases from J, with 11 bases between. In nucleotides, the CDR3 is TGTGCCAGCAGTTCCGGACAGTATAACACTGAAGCTTTCTTT. It is translated as CASSSGQYNTEAFF.